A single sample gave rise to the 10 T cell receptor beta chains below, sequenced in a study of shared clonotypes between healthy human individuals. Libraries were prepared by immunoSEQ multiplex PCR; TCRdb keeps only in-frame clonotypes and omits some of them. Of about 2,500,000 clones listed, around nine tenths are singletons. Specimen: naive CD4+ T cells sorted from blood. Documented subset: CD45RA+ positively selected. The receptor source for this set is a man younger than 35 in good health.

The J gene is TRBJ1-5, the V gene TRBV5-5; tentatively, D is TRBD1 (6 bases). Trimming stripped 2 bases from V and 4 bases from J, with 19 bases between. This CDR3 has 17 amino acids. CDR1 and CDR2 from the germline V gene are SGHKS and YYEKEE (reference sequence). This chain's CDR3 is CASSFSAAGAENQPQHF. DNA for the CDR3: TGTGCCAGCAGCTTTAGTGCCGCGGGGGCCGAGAATCAGCCCCAGCATTTT.

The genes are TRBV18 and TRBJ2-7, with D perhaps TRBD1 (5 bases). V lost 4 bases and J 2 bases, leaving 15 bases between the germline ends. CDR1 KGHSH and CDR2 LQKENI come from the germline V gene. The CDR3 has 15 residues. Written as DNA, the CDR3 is TGTGCCAGCTCACTCACAGGAATTAATACCTACGAGCAGTACTTC. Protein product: CASSLTGINTYEQYF.

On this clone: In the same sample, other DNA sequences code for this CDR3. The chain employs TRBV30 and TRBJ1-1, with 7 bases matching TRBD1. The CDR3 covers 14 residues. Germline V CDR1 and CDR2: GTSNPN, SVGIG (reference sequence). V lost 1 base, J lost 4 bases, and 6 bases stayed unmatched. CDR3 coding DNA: TGTGCCTGGAGTGGTACAGGGGAGAGCACTGAAGCTTTCTTT. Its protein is CAWSGTGESTEAFF.

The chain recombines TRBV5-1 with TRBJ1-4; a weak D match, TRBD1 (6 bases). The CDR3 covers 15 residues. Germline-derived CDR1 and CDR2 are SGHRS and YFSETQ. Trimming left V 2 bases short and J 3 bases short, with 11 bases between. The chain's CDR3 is CASSLQGLANEKLFF. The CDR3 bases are TGCGCCAGCAGCTTACAGGGTCTGGCTAATGAAAAACTGTTTTTT.

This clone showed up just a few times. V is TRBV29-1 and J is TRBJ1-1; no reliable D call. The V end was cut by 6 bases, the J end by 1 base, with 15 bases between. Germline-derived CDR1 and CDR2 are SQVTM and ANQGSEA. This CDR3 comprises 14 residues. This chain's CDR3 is CSVRSGLQNTEAFF. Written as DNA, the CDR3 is TGCAGCGTCCGTTCTGGGTTGCAGAACACTGAAGCTTTCTTT.

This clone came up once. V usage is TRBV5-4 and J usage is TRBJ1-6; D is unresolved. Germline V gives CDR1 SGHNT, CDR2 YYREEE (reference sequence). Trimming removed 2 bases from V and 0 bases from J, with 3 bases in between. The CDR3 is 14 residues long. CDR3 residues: CASSFGSYNSPLHF. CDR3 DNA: TGTGCCAGCAGCTTCGGCTCCTATAATTCACCCCTCCACTTT.

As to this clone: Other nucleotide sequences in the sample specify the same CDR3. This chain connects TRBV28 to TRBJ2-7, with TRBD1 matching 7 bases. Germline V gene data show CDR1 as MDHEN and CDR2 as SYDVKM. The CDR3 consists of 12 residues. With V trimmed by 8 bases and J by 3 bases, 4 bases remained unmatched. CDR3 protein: CASSDRDYEQYF. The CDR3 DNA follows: TGTGCCAGCTCCGACAGGGACTACGAGCAGTACTTC.

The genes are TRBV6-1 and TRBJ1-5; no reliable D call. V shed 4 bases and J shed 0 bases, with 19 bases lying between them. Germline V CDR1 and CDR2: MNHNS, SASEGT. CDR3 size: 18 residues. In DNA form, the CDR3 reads TGTGCCAGCAGTGCCCGTGGAACAGACACCTATAGCAATCAGCCCCAGCATTTT. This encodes CASSARGTDTYSNQPQHF.

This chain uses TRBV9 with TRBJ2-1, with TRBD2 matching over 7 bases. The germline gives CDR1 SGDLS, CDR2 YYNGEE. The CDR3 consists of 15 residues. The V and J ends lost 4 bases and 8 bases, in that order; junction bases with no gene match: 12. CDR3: CASSPPSGPRYEQFF. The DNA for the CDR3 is TGTGCCAGCAGCCCACCTAGCGGCCCAAGGTATGAGCAGTTCTTC.

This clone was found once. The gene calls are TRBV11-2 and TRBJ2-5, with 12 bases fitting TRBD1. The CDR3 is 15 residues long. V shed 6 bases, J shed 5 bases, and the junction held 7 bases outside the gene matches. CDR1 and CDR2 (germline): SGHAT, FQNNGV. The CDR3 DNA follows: TGTGCCAGCAGACCGGGACAGGGGGCGTGGGAGACCCAGTACTTC. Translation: CASRPGQGAWETQYF. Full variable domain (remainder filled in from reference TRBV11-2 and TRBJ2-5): EAGVAQSPRYKIIEKRQSVAFWCNPISGHATLYWYQQILGQGPKLLIQFQNNGVVDDSQLPKDRFSAERLKGVDSTLKIQPAKLEDSAVYLCASRPGQGAWETQYFGPGTRLLVL.